This T cell receptor beta chain was retrieved from a study of T-cell reconstitution after alpha-beta-depleted transplantation in children (dated by TCRdb to 2015 to 2016). In the study overall: The study quantitatively tracked T-cell immune reconstitution after TCRalphabeta/CD19-depleted allogeneic hematopoietic cell transplantation in children using TCR repertoire profiling.

The sample's time point label, decoded: day 60 (about 2 months) after transplantation. Explained via the paper, the treatment or condition label denotes: allogeneic hematopoietic cell transplantation with graft depleted of TCRalphabeta T cells and CD19 B cells. Transplant recipients were children who received TCRalphabeta/CD19-depleted allogeneic hematopoietic cell grafts. Of note for this clonotype: Its antigen is unknown. Base qualities are not provided; no much larger clone lies one nucleotide away.

CDR1 ENHRY and CDR2 SYGVKD were looked up in the germline V gene. V has 5 bases trimmed and J has 1 base trimmed; junction bases matching no gene number 9. The CDR3 has 16 amino acids, counting the end cysteine and phenylalanine. This entry keeps only the CDR3 DNA: 48 bases, framed from base 1. Here is what the overall study found, with its caveats: Over the following months the frequencies of hyperexpanded clones went down, and after one year T-cell counts and TCRbeta diversity were mostly credited to newly produced T cells. About two months after transplant, the apparently early recovery of alphabetaT-cell counts reportedly depended on just several hundred clones that had expanded rapidly and came from non-depleted graft cells. In some patients, the high TCRbeta diversity seen at day 60 was put down to recipient T cells and intrathymic progenitors that had survived conditioning.

Library creation used PCR. The listed sequencing device is Illumina HiSeq 2500. To normalize quantification of the TCRbeta repertoire, the TCR libraries were built with molecular barcoding that relied on unique molecular identifiers. The public reads were run again by TCRdb, first through fastp at Q25 and then through MiXCR, and only productive beta chains were kept. Every distinct CDR3 protein forms one entry, paired with its most common genes and DNA. The sample table lists about 3,000 distinct CDR3 sequences, over 25% of them with a count of one. The ten largest clones take up about 56% of the sample.

The sequence derives from a male patient aged 2 to 9 who had a stem cell transplant for acute myeloid leukemia, so the T cells may come from the graft donor. This specimen consisted of PBMCs, mostly from graft donor cells, obtained 60 days after TCRalphabeta/CD19-depleted stem cell transplant. The chain was built from TRBV10-3 and TRBJ2-3; the junction holds 7 bases that match TRBD2. In nucleotides, the sequence is TGTGCCATCAGTTCGATCGGGGGGTCCGGCACAGATACGCAGTATTTT. Translated, it reads CAISSIGGSGTDTQYF.